This is a list of T cell receptor beta chains from one sample in a study of cytomegalovirus exposure and HLA in healthy donors. The protocol was immunoSEQ multiplex PCR, while the TCRdb copy is restricted to in-frame clones and leaves out a portion. The sample lists roughly 190,000 clones; 80% to 85% were seen once. The source material was PBMCs. All receptors come from a woman aged 40 to 55 in good health and CMV-seronegative. Each CDR3 is given without its conserved first and last residue. The D gene is left open where the match is weak. Expanded clones are given a class, and other clones once, few, many or no size at all.

D gene: TRBD2
V gene: TRBV6-5
J gene: TRBJ2-3
clone size: -
CDR3 protein: ASSYSTSGSTDTQY

D gene: -
V gene: TRBV10-3
J gene: TRBJ2-1
clone size: -
CDR3 protein: AITDSQGSNEQF

D gene: TRBD2
V gene: TRBV5-1
J gene: TRBJ2-3
clone size: -
CDR3 protein: ASSFSSGYTDTQY

D gene: -
V gene: TRBV7-2
J gene: TRBJ1-1
clone size: -
CDR3 protein: ASSLDAVTRRGAF

D gene: TRBD2
V gene: TRBV5-1
J gene: TRBJ2-3
clone size: -
CDR3 protein: ASSFASGTEGNTQY

D gene: -
V gene: TRBV5-4
J gene: TRBJ1-1
clone size: few
CDR3 protein: ASSLEQLYNTEAF

D gene: TRBD2
V gene: TRBV6-1
J gene: TRBJ2-7
clone size: -
CDR3 protein: ASTAQTSGSGEQY

D gene: TRBD2
V gene: TRBV7-2
J gene: TRBJ2-1
clone size: -
CDR3 protein: ASTVRGDGYNEQF

D gene: TRBD2
V gene: TRBV7-2
J gene: TRBJ2-1
clone size: -
CDR3 protein: ASSLGLAVSSYNEQF

D gene: -
V gene: TRBV5-1
J gene: TRBJ2-1
clone size: few
CDR3 protein: ASSLDRVSSYNEQF

D gene: TRBD1
V gene: TRBV15
J gene: TRBJ1-6
clone size: few
CDR3 protein: ATSRGVAGGSPLH

D gene: TRBD1
V gene: TRBV4-3
J gene: TRBJ1-2
clone size: -
CDR3 protein: ASSQEDRVGYGYT

D gene: TRBD2
V gene: TRBV5-1
J gene: TRBJ2-3
clone size: -
CDR3 protein: ASSSGTSVGTDTQY

D gene: -
V gene: TRBV11-1
J gene: TRBJ2-5
clone size: -
CDR3 protein: ASRKLVSETQY

D gene: TRBD2
V gene: TRBV10-3
J gene: TRBJ2-3
clone size: -
CDR3 protein: AISGGTSGSGDTQY

D gene: TRBD2
V gene: TRBV7-8
J gene: TRBJ2-1
clone size: -
CDR3 protein: ASSSPLAGGFNEQF

D gene: TRBD2
V gene: TRBV7-2
J gene: TRBJ2-1
clone size: -
CDR3 protein: ASSSLAGGSSYNEQF

D gene: -
V gene: TRBV14
J gene: TRBJ1-2
clone size: -
CDR3 protein: ASSPSRRTYGYT

D gene: TRBD1
V gene: TRBV7-2
J gene: TRBJ2-7
clone size: -
CDR3 protein: ASRHTGQGAYEQY

D gene: -
V gene: TRBV23-1
J gene: TRBJ2-1
clone size: -
CDR3 protein: ASSQSRCKHSYNEQF